What follows describes a single T cell receptor beta chain. Trimming removed 4 bases from V and 5 bases from J; junction bases left unmatched: 22. This CDR3 contains 20 residues. Per the germline V gene, CDR1 is LGHNA and CDR2 is YSLEER. The PCR was carried out with 60 Vbeta primers and 13 Jbeta primers. Method: immunoSEQ multiplex PCR; TCRdb's copy keeps in-frame clones and lacks some. The profile shows about 84,000 clones, 90% of them singletons. The data were obtained in a study of cytomegalovirus exposure and HLA in healthy donors. Study summary: One earlier analysis, a look at about 179 million T cells, found almost 120 million unique TCR beta sequences.

The clonotype was recovered from a man in his late teens or twenties in good health and CMV-seronegative. Sequencing used PBMCs. The V call is TRBV4-3, the J call TRBJ2-1; 8 bases are a match to TRBD2. The CDR3: CASSPSRAAAGAFGNNEQFF. CDR3 DNA: TGCGCCAGCAGCCCCTCGAGGGCGGCAGCGGGAGCATTTGGGAACAATGAGCAGTTCTTC.